One and the same sample provided the 6 T cell receptor beta chains below, sequenced in a study of cytomegalovirus exposure and HLA in healthy donors. Profiling relied on immunoSEQ multiplex PCR, and the TCRdb table lists in-frame clones only, not all of them. The table records about 200,000 clones, about nine tenths of them present only once. Sequencing used PBMCs. Every receptor here comes from a woman aged 18-29 years in good health and CMV-seropositive.

The V call is TRBV27, the J call TRBJ1-4, with D unclear. The CDR3 contains 15 residues. Germline V gene lookup returns CDR1 MNHEY and CDR2 SMNVEV (reference sequence). V was shortened by 6 bases and J by 0 bases, with 11 bases between the two germline ends. This CDR3 is CASRFGVATNEKLFF. As DNA, the CDR3 is TGTGCCAGCAGGTTCGGGGTTGCAACTAATGAAAAACTGTTTTTT.

This clone was seen only once. The rearrangement links TRBV27 to TRBJ1-1, with TRBD1 as a possible D gene (5 bases). Trimming removed 3 bases from V and 4 bases from J, with 12 bases in between. Germline V gene sequence: CDR1 MNHEY, CDR2 SMNVEV (reference sequence). The CDR3 extends over 14 amino acids. Here the CDR3 reads CASSFGGEGTEAFF. The CDR3 DNA sequence: TGTGCCAGCAGTTTCGGGGGGGAGGGCACTGAAGCTTTCTTT.

The CDR3 protein is CSVQGSYEQYF. The CDR3 DNA follows: TGCAGCGTCCAGGGGTCCTACGAGCAGTACTTC. The V and J genes are TRBV29-1 and TRBJ2-7; D is perhaps TRBD1 (6 bases). The V gene lost 6 bases and the J gene lost 1 base, with 7 bases spanning the gap. The CDR3 has 11 residues. Germline CDR1 reads SQVTM; CDR2 reads ANQGSEA.

The sample holds a few counts of this clone. The sample carries other DNA sequences with the same CDR3. The V and J genes are TRBV28 and TRBJ1-1; the D gene is possibly TRBD1 (6 bases). From germline, CDR1 is MDHEN and CDR2 SYDVKM. The CDR3 is 13 amino acids. V lost 3 bases and J 4 bases, leaving 9 bases between the germline ends. CDR3: CASSLGASTEAFF. The CDR3 nucleotides are TGTGCCAGCAGTTTGGGGGCCAGCACTGAAGCTTTCTTT.

This clone has a single count. V usage is TRBV30 and J usage is TRBJ2-3; possible D gene TRBD2, 6 bases. Germline values: CDR1 GTSNPN, CDR2 SVGIG (reference sequence). The CDR3 has 16 amino acids. Deletions cut 4 bases from V and 0 bases from J, with 17 bases between. The CDR3 region is CAWMGGTLPSTDTQYF. The CDR3 DNA is TGTGCCTGGATGGGGGGAACATTGCCTAGCACAGATACGCAGTATTTT.

The chain employs TRBV19 and TRBJ1-1; the D gene is possibly TRBD1 (5 bases). The germline V gene has CDR1 LNHDA and CDR2 SQIVND (reference sequence). The CDR3 length is 14 residues. Trimming cost V 4 bases and J 5 bases, with 14 bases left between them. The CDR3, as DNA: TGTGCCAGTAGTAAAAGCGGGGGAGCGACTGAAGCTTTCTTT. It specifies CASSKSGGATEAFF.